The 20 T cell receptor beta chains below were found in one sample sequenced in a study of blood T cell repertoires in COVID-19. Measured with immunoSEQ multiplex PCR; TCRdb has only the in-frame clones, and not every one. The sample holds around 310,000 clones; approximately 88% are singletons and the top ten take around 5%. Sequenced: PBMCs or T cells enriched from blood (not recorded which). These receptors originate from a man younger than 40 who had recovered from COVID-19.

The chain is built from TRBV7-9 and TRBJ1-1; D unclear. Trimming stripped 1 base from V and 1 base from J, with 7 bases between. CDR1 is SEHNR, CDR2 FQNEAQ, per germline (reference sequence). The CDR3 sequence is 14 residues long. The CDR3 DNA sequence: TGTGCCAGCAGCTTAGACAGCCGGAACACTGAAGCTTTCTTT. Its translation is CASSLDSRNTEAFF.

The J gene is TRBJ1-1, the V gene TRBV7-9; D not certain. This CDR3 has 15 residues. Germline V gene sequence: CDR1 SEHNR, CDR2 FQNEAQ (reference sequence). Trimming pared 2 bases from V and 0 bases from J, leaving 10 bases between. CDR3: CASSLSGVLNTEAFF. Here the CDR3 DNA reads TGTGCCAGCAGCTTATCCGGGGTCCTGAACACTGAAGCTTTCTTT.

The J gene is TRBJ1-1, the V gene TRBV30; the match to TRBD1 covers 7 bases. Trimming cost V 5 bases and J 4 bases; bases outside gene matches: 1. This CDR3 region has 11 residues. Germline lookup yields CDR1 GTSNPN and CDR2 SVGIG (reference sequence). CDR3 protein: CAWDRVTEAFF. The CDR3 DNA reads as TGTGCCTGGGACAGGGTCACTGAAGCTTTCTTT.

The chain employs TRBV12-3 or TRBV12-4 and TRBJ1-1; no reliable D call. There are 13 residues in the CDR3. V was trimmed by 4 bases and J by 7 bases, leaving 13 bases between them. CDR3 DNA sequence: TGTGCCAGCAGTTCCCGGAGGGTAGGTGAAGCTTTCTTT. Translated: CASSSRRVGEAFF.

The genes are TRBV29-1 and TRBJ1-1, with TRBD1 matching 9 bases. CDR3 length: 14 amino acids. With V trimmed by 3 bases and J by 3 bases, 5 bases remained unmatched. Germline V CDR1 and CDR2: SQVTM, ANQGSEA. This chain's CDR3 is CSVEGTGMDTEAFF. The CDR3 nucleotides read TGCAGCGTTGAGGGGACAGGGATGGACACTGAAGCTTTCTTT.

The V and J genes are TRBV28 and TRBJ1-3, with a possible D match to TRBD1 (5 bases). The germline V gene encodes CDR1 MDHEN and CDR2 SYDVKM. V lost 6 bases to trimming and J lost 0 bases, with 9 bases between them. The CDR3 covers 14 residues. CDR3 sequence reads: CASRRQSSGNTIYF. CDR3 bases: TGTGCCAGCAGGCGACAGAGCTCTGGAAACACCATATATTTT.

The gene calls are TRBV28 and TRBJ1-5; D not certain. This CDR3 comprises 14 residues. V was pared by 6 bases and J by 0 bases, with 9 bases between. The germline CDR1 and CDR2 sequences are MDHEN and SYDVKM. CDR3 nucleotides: TGTGCCAGCAGCCTCAGTTATAGCAATCAGCCCCAGCATTTT. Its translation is CASSLSYSNQPQHF.

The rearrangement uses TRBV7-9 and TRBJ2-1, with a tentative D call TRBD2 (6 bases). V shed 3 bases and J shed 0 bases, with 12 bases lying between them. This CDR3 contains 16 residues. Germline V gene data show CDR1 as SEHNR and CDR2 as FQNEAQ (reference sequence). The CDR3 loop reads CASSFIRGSSYNEQFF. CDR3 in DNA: TGTGCCAGCAGCTTTATACGGGGGAGCTCCTACAATGAGCAGTTCTTC.

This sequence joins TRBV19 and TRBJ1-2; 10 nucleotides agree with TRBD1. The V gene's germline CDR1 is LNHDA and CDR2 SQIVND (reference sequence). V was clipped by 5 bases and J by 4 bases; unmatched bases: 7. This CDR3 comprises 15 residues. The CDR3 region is CASSADRGRVYGYTF. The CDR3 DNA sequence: TGTGCCAGTAGTGCAGACAGGGGGCGAGTCTATGGCTACACCTTC.

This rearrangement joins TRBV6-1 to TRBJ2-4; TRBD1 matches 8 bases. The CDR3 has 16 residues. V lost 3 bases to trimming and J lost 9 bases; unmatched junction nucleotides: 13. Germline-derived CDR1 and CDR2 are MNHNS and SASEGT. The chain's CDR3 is CASSDPSKPTGVIQYF. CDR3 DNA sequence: TGTGCCAGCAGTGACCCCTCTAAGCCGACAGGGGTCATTCAGTACTTC.

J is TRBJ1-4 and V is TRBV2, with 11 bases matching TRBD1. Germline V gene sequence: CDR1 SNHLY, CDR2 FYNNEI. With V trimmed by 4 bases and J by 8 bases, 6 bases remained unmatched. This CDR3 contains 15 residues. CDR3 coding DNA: TGTGCCAGCAGTGCTGGGACAGGGGGAAACGAAAAACTGTTTTTT. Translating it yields CASSAGTGGNEKLFF.

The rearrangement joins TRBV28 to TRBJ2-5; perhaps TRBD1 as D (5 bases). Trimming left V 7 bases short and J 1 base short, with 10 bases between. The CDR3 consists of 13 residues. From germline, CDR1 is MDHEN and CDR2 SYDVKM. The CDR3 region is CASKGRAQETQYF. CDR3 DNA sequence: TGTGCCAGCAAGGGCAGGGCCCAAGAGACCCAGTACTTC.

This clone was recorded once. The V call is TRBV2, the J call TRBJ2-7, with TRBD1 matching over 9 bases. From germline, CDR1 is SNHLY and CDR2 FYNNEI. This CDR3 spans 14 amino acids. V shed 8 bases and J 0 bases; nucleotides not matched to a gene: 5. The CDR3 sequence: CASWDRAISYEQYF. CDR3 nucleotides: TGTGCCAGCTGGGACAGGGCGATCTCCTACGAGCAGTACTTC.

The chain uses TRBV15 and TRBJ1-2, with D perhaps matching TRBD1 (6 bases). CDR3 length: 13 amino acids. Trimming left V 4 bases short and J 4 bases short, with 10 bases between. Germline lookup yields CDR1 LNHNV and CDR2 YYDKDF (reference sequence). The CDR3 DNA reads TGTGCCACCAGCACCGGGACAAGCTATGGCTACACCTTC. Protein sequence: CATSTGTSYGYTF.

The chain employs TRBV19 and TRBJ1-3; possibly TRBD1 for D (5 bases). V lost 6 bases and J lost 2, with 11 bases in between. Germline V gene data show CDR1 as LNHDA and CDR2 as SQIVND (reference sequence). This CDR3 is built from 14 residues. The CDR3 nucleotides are TGTGCCAGTAGAGGTGGACAAACTGGAAACACCATATATTTT. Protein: CASRGGQTGNTIYF.

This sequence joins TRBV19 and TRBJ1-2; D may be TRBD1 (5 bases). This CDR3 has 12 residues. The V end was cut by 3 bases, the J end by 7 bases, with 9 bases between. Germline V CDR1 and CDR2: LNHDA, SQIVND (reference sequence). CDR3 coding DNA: TGTGCCAGTAGTATCGGGGGTAGTGGCTACACCTTC. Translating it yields CASSIGGSGYTF.

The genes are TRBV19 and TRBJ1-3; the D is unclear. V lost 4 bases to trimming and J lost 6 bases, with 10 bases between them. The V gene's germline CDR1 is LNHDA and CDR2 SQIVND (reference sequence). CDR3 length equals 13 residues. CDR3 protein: CASSTDLKNTIYF. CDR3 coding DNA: TGTGCCAGTAGTACAGACTTAAAAAACACCATATATTTT.

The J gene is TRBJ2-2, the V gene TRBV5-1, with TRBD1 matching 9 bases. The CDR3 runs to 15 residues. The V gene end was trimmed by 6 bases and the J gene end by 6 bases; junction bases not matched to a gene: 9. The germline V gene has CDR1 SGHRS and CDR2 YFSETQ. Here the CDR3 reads CASIWGQGIPGELFF. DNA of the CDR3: TGCGCCAGCATTTGGGGACAGGGCATTCCCGGGGAGCTGTTTTTT.

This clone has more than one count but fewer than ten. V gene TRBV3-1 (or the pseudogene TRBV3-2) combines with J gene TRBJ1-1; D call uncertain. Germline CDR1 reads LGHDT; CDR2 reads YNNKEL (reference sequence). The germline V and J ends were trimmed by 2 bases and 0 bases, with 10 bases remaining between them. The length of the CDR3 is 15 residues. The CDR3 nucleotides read TGTGCCAGCAGCCAAAACTTGCGTTTGAACACTGAAGCTTTCTTT. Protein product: CASSQNLRLNTEAFF.

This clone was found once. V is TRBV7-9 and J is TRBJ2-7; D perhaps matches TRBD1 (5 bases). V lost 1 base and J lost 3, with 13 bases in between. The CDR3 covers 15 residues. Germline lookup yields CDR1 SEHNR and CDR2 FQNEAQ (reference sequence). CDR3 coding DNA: TGTGCCAGCAGCTTAGTGCAGGGTCAATACTACGAGCAGTACTTC. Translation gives CASSLVQGQYYEQYF.